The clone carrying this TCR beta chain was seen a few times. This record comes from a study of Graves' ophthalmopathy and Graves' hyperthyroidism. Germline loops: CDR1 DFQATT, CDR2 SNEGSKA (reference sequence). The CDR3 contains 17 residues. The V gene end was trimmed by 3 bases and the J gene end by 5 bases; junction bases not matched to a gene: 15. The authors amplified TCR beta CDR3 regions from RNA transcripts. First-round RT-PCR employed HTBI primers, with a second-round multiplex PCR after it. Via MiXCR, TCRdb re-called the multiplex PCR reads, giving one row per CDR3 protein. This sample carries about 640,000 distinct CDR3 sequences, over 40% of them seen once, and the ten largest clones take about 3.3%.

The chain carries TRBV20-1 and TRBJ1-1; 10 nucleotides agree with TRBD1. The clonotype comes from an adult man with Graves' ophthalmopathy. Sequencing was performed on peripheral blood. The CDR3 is CSASPRGQGLAWTEAFF. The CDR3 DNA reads TGCAGTGCTAGCCCCAGGGGACAGGGGTTAGCATGGACTGAAGCTTTCTTT.